This TCR beta chain is from a study of blood T cell repertoires in COVID-19. This clone has a single count. The germline V and J ends were trimmed by 9 bases and 2 bases, with 19 bases remaining between them. The CDR3 spans 15 residues. Germline CDR1 is LNHDA and CDR2 is SQIVND (reference sequence). Clones were sequenced by immunoSEQ multiplex PCR, and TCRdb holds only the in-frame ones, with some missing. The sample contains roughly 130,000 clones, 80% of which appear only once. Sequencing used peripheral blood. This chain joins TRBV19 and TRBJ2-5; the D gene is possibly TRBD2 (7 bases). The clonotype comes from a man aged 65-85 years with acute or convalescent COVID-19. The CDR3 spells CASHPKGGGQETQYF. The CDR3 coding sequence is TGTGCCAGCCATCCTAAGGGGGGGGGACAAGAGACCCAGTACTTC.